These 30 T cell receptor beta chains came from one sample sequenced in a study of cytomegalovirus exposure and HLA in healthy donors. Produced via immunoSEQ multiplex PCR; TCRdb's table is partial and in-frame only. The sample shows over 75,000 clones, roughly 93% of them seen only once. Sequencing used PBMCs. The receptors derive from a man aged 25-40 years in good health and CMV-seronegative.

As DNA, the CDR3 is TGTGCCAGTAGTCTCGGACGGGATGTGGGGGGCTACACCTTC. Its protein is CASSLGRDVGGYTF. V usage is TRBV19 and J usage is TRBJ1-2; D unresolved. This CDR3 is built from 14 residues. The V end was cut by 5 bases, the J end by 8 bases, with 18 bases between. The V gene's germline CDR1 is LNHDA and CDR2 SQIVND (reference sequence).

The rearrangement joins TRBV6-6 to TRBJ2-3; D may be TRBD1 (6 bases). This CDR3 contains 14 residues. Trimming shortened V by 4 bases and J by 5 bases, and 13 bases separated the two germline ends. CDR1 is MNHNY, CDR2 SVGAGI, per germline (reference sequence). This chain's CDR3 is CASSFGQTRDTQYF. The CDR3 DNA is TGTGCCAGCAGTTTCGGACAGACAAGAGATACGCAGTATTTT.

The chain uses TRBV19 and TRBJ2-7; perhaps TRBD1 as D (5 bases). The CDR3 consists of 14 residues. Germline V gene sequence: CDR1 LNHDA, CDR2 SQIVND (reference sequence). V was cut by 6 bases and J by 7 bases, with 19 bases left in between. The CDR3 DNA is TGTGCCAGTAGCCCGACAGCCCCTAGGGGAGAGCAGTACTTC. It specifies CASSPTAPRGEQYF.

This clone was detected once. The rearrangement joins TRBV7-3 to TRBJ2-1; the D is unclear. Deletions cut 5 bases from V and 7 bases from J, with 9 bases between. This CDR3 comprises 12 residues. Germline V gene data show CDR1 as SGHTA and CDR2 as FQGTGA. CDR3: CASSQHPNEQFF. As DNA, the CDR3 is TGTGCCAGCAGCCAACATCCTAATGAGCAGTTCTTC.

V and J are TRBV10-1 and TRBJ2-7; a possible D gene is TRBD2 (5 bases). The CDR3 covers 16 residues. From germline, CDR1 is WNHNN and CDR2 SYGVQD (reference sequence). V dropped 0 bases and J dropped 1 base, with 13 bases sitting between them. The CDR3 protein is CASSESTGWESYEQYF. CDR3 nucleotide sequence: TGCGCCAGCAGTGAGTCGACGGGATGGGAATCCTACGAGCAGTACTTC.

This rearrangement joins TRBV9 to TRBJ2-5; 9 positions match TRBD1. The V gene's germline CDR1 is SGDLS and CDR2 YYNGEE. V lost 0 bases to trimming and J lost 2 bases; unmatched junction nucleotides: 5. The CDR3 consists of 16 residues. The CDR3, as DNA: TGTGCCAGCAGCGTAGCTGGGGGACAGGGACAAGAGACCCAGTACTTC. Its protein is CASSVAGGQGQETQYF.

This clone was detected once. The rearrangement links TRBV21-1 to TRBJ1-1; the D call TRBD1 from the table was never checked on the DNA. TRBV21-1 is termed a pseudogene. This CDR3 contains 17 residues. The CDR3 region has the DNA TGTGCCAGCAGCCGAACCGGGGACAGGTACAGGGACACTGAAGCTTTCTTT. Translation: CASSRTGDRYRDTEAFF.

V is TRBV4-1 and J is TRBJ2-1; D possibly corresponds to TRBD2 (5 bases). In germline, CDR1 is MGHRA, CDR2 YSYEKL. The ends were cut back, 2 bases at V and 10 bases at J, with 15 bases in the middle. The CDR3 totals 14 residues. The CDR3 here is CASSQPLVGAEQFF. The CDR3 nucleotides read TGCGCCAGCAGCCAACCACTAGTGGGAGCGGAGCAGTTCTTC.

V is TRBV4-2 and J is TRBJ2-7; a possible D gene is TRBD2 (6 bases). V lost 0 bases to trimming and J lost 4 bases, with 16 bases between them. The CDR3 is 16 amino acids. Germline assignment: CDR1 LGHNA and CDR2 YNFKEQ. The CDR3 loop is CASSQDRGGGRYEQYF. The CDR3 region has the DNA TGTGCCAGCAGCCAAGATCGTGGGGGAGGTCGATACGAGCAGTACTTC.

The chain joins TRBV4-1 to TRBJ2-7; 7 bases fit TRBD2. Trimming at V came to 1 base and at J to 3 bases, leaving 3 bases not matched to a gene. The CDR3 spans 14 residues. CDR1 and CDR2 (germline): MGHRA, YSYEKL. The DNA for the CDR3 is TGCGCCAGCAGCCAAGTGGGGGGGGTCTACGAGCAGTACTTC. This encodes CASSQVGGVYEQYF.

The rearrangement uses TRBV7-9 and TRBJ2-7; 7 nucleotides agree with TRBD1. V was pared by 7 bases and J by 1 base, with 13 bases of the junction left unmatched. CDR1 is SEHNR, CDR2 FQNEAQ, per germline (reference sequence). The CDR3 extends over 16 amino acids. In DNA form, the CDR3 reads TGTGCCAGCACCAAAAACCAATTGGGACAGTCCTACGAGCAGTACTTC. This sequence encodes CASTKNQLGQSYEQYF.

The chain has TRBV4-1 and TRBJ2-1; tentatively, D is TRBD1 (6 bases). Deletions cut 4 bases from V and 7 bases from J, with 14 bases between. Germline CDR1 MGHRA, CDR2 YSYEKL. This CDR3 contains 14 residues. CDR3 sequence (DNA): TGCGCCAGCAGCCTACAGGACAGTAGAAATGAGCAGTTCTTC. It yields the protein CASSLQDSRNEQFF.

This chain's CDR3 is CASSLARANTEAFF. The DNA for the CDR3 is TGTGCCAGCAGTTTGGCCAGGGCGAACACTGAAGCTTTCTTT. V gene TRBV28 combines with J gene TRBJ1-1, with a tentative D call TRBD1 (5 bases). This CDR3 is built from 14 residues. Deletions cut 3 bases from V and 1 base from J, with 9 bases between. Germline V gene data show CDR1 as MDHEN and CDR2 as SYDVKM.

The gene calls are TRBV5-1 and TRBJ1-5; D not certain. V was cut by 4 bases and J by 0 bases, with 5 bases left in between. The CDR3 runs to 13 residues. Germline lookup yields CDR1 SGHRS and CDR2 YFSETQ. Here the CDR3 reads CASSPLSNQPQHF. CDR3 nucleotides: TGCGCCAGCAGCCCACTTAGCAATCAGCCCCAGCATTTT.

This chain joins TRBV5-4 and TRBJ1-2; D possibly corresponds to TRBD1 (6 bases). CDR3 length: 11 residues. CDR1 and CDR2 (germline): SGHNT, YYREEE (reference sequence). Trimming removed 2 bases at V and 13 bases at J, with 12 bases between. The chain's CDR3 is CASSLGGRPTF. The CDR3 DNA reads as TGTGCCAGCAGCTTAGGGGGTCGGCCCACCTTC.

CDR3 in amino acids: CASGTENTGELFF. CDR3 DNA: TGTGCCAGCGGCACAGAGAACACCGGGGAGCTGTTTTTT. The chain employs TRBV7-6 and TRBJ2-2; the D is unclear. The CDR3 spans 13 residues. V was cut by 8 bases and J by 1 base, with 8 bases left in between. The germline CDR1 and CDR2 sequences are SGHVS and FNYEAQ.

CDR3 loop: CASSRKTGTGKNIQYF. The CDR3 DNA reads as TGTGCCAGTAGTAGGAAAACCGGGACAGGCAAAAACATTCAGTACTTC. The chain recombines TRBV19 with TRBJ2-4, with TRBD1 matching over 8 bases. CDR1 is LNHDA and CDR2 is SQIVND in the germline V gene (reference sequence). V was pared by 4 bases and J by 3 bases, with 8 bases of the junction left unmatched. The CDR3 has 16 amino acids.

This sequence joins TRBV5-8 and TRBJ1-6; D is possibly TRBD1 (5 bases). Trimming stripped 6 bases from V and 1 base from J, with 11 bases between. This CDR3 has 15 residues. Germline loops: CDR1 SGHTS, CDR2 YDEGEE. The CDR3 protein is CASKGKRSYNSPLHF. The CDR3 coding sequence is TGTGCCAGCAAGGGGAAGAGGTCCTATAATTCACCCCTCCACTTT.

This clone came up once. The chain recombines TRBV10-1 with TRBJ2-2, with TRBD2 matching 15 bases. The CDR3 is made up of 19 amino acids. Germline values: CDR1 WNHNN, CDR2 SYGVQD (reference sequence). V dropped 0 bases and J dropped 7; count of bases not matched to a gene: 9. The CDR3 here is CASSESIGLAGGPNGELFF. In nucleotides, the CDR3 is TGCGCCAGCAGTGAGTCGATAGGACTAGCGGGAGGGCCCAACGGGGAGCTGTTTTTT.

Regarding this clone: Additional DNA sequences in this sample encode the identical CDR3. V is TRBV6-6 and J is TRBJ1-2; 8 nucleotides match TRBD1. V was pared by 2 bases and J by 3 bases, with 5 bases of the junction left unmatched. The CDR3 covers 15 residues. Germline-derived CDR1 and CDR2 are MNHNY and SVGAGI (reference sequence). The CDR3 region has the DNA TGTGCCAGCAGTTACCCAGGGGGCCTAGACTATGGCTACACCTTC. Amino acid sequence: CASSYPGGLDYGYTF.

CDR3 amino acids: CASSRGLASTDTQYF. DNA for the CDR3: TGTGCCAGCAGTCGGGGACTAGCTAGCACAGATACGCAGTATTTT. V gene TRBV6-4 combines with J gene TRBJ2-3; TRBD2 matches 9 bases. Germline-derived CDR1 and CDR2 are MRHNA and SNTAGT. V lost 5 bases to trimming and J lost 0 bases; unmatched junction nucleotides: 3. The CDR3 spans 15 residues.

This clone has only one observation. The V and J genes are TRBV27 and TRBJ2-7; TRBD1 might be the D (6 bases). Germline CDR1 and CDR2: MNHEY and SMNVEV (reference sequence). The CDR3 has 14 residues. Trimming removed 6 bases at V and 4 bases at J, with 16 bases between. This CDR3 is CASRGPGQQYEQYF. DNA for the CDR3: TGTGCCAGCAGGGGGCCGGGACAACAGTACGAGCAGTACTTC.

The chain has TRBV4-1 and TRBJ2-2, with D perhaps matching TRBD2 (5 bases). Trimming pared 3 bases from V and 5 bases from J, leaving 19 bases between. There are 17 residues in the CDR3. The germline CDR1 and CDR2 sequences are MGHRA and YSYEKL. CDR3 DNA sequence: TGCGCCAGCAGCCAGGAGGCGGCTCCCACCCCTACCGGGGAGCTGTTTTTT. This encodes CASSQEAAPTPTGELFF.

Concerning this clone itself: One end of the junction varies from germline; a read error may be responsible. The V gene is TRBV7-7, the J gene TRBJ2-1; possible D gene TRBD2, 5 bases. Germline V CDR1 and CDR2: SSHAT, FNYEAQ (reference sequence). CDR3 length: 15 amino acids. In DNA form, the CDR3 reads TGTGCTAGCAGCGAAAACTCGGGGTCCTACAATGAGCAGTTCTTC. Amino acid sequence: CASSENSGSYNEQFF.

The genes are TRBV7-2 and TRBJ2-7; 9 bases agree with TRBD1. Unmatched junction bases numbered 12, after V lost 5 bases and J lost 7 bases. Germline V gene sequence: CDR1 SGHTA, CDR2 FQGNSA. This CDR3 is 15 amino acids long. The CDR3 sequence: CASSQTGTGPREQYF. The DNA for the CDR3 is TGTGCCAGCAGCCAGACCGGGACAGGGCCGAGGGAGCAGTACTTC.

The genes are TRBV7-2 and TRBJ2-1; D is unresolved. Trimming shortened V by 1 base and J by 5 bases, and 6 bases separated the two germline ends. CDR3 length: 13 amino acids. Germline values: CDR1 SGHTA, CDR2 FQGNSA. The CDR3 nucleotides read TGTGCCAGCAGCTTAGATCGGGACAATGAGCAGTTCTTC. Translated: CASSLDRDNEQFF.

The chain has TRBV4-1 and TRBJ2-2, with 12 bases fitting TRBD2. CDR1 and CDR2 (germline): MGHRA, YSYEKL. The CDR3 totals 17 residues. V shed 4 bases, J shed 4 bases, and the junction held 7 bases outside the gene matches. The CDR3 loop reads CASSRLAGGRFTGELFF. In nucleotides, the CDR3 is TGCGCCAGCAGCCGCCTAGCGGGGGGGCGTTTCACCGGGGAGCTGTTTTTT.

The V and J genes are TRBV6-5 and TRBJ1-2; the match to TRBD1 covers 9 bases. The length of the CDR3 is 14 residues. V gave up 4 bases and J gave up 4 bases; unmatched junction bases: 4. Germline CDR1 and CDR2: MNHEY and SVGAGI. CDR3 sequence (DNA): TGTGCCAGCAGTTTCTCGACAGGGGGCTATGGCTACACCTTC. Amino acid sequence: CASSFSTGGYGYTF.

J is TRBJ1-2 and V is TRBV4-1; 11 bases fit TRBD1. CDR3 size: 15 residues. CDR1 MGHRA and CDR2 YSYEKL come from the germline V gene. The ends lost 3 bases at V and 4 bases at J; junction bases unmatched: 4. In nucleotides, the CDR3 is TGCGCCAGCAGCCACGGACAGGGGGCGTTCTATGGCTACACCTTC. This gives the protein CASSHGQGAFYGYTF.

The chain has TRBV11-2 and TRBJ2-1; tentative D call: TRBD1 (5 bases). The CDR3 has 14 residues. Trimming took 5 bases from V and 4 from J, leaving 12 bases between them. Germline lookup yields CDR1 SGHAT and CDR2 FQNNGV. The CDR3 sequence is CASSPRQSYNEQFF. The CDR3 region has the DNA TGTGCCAGCAGCCCCAGACAGAGTTACAATGAGCAGTTCTTC.